The 18 T cell receptor beta chains below come from one sample, sequenced in a study of CD8 T cells in Susac syndrome. About 0.45 to 1 ug RNA was reverse transcribed with random hexamers. TCRdb re-analysed the immunoSEQ multiplex PCR reads in MiXCR, keeping a single row per CDR3 protein. The sample yields approximately 150,000 distinct CDR3 sequences, 80% to 85% seen once. Sequenced sample: CD8+ T cells from PBMCs. These receptors all come from a human donor with multiple sclerosis.

This clonotype showed up just a few times. This rearrangement joins TRBV12-3 or TRBV12-4 to TRBJ2-1; 9 bases match TRBD2. The V segment lost 4 bases and the J segment 1 base; nucleotides outside the gene matches: 5. This CDR3 has 16 amino acids. CDR3 nucleotide sequence: TGTGCCAGCAGTTCTCTGACTAGCGGATCCTACAATGAGCAGTTCTTC. Translated: CASSSLTSGSYNEQFF.

This clonotype was observed a single time. V is TRBV21-1 and J is TRBJ1-5; the DNA was not compared with TRBD1, the D call given in the table. TRBV21-1 is assigned pseudogene status. The CDR3 runs 20 residues. The CDR3 bases are TGTGCCAGCAGCAAACATCAAGACAGGGGGGTCTTTAATAGCAATCAGCCCCAGCATTTT. This sequence encodes CASSKHQDRGVFNSNQPQHF.

The count of this clonotype is one. The chain combines TRBV7-9 with TRBJ1-1; D ambiguous. Germline V gene lookup returns CDR1 SEHNR and CDR2 FQNEAQ (reference sequence). V lost 1 base to trimming and J lost 0 bases, with 9 bases between them. This CDR3 is 15 amino acids long. CDR3 bases: TGTGCCAGCAGCTTAGGAGCAGAGATGAACACTGAAGCTTTCTTT. It encodes CASSLGAEMNTEAFF. The whole variable domain, filled in from reference TRBV7-9 and TRBJ1-1, reads DTGVSQNPRHKITKRGQNVTFRCDPISEHNRLYWYRQTLGQGPEFLTYFQNEAQLEKSRLLSDRFSAERPKGSFSTLEIQRTEQGDSAMYLCASSLGAEMNTEAFFGQGTRLTVV.

The rearrangement joins TRBV30 to TRBJ2-1, with 8 bases that match TRBD2. This CDR3 is built from 16 residues. V lost 3 bases and J lost 7; bases outside the gene matches: 14. CDR1 and CDR2 (germline): GTSNPN, SVGIG (reference sequence). The CDR3 DNA reads TGTGCCTGGAGCCCCCTGCTAGCGGGCCGCGTTAATGAGCAGTTCTTC. Translation: CAWSPLLAGRVNEQFF. Filled out from reference TRBV30 and TRBJ2-1, the complete variable domain reads SQTIHQWPATLVQPVGSPLSLECTVEGTSNPNLYWYRQAAGRGLQLLFYSVGIGQISSEVPQNLSASRPQDRQFILSSKKLLLSDSGFYLCAWSPLLAGRVNEQFFGPGTRLTVL.

The chain has TRBV5-1 and TRBJ1-1; D is ambiguous. The length of the CDR3 is 13 residues. CDR1 and CDR2 from the germline V gene are SGHRS and YFSETQ. The V gene lost 2 bases and the J gene lost 1 base, with 6 bases spanning the gap. CDR3: CASSFSENTEAFF. The CDR3 nucleotides read TGCGCCAGCAGCTTCAGTGAGAACACTGAAGCTTTCTTT.

The chain joins TRBV12-3 or TRBV12-4 to TRBJ1-1; 9 nucleotides align to TRBD1. The J segment lost 0 bases and the V segment lost 6 bases, leaving 17 bases of the junction unmatched. The CDR3 has 19 amino acids. This CDR3 is CASRGGTGWRFEMNTEAFF. In DNA, the CDR3 is TGTGCCAGCAGAGGGGGGACAGGGTGGAGGTTTGAGATGAACACTGAAGCTTTCTTT.

The chain carries TRBV11-2 and TRBJ2-1; 9 nucleotides align to TRBD2. J gave up 3 bases and V 4 bases, and 16 bases lay outside the gene matches. Germline CDR1 is SGHAT and CDR2 is FQNNGV. There are 19 residues in the CDR3. CDR3: CASSSRTSAVDKVYNEQFF. DNA for the CDR3: TGTGCCAGCAGCTCCAGGACTAGCGCCGTCGATAAGGTCTACAATGAGCAGTTCTTC.

The V call is TRBV28, the J call TRBJ1-1; D is possibly TRBD1 (5 bases). The CDR3 loop spans 14 amino acids. Germline CDR1 reads MDHEN; CDR2 reads SYDVKM. Trimming shortened V by 3 bases and J by 11 bases, and 19 bases separated the two germline ends. The CDR3 protein is CASSFRGQRISAFF. The CDR3 DNA follows: TGTGCCAGCAGTTTTAGGGGCCAAAGGATTAGTGCTTTCTTT.

The chain recombines TRBV15 with TRBJ2-2; D remains ambiguous. V was cut by 2 bases and J by 6 bases, with 7 bases left in between. The CDR3 spans 13 residues. Germline values: CDR1 LNHNV, CDR2 YYDKDF (reference sequence). The CDR3 here is CATSRPDAGELFF. The CDR3 DNA reads as TGTGCCACCAGCAGACCCGATGCCGGGGAGCTGTTTTTT.

V usage is TRBV4-1 and J usage is TRBJ1-5, with 7 positions matching TRBD1. J gave up 4 bases and V 4 bases, and 4 bases lay outside the gene matches. Looked up from germline, CDR1 is MGHRA and CDR2 is YSYEKL. The CDR3 contains 14 residues. The DNA of the CDR3 is TGCGCCAGCAGCCCCAGGGGGGGTAATCAGCCCCAGCATTTT. Translated, it gives CASSPRGGNQPQHF.

The rearrangement uses TRBV20-1 and TRBJ1-2; tentative D call: TRBD1 (5 bases). Germline-derived CDR1 and CDR2 are DFQATT and SNEGSKA (reference sequence). This CDR3 has 12 residues. Trimming took off 7 bases at V and 3 bases at J, with 12 bases between the two ends. The DNA of the CDR3 is TGCAGTGGGGATGGGGGGGACTATGGCTACACCTTC. Residues: CSGDGGDYGYTF.

The chain employs TRBV7-6 and TRBJ2-7; D is possibly TRBD2 (5 bases). Germline CDR1 reads SGHVS; CDR2 reads FNYEAQ. This CDR3 region has 14 residues. V dropped 3 bases and J dropped 2 bases, with 11 bases sitting between them. CDR3 in DNA: TGTGCCAGCAGCTTGACGGACTCTCCCTACGAGCAGTACTTC. Its translation: CASSLTDSPYEQYF.

V is TRBV20-1 and J is TRBJ2-7, with TRBD2 matching over 8 bases. The germline V gene encodes CDR1 DFQATT and CDR2 SNEGSKA (reference sequence). With 3 bases clipped from V and 1 base from J, the junction kept 11 bases outside the gene matches. The CDR3 runs 16 residues. The CDR3 sequence: CSASIGARGGSYEQYF. DNA of the CDR3: TGCAGTGCTAGCATAGGGGCACGGGGGGGGTCCTACGAGCAGTACTTC.

This clonotype was seen a single time. V usage is TRBV13 and J usage is TRBJ1-2, with 9 bases fitting TRBD1. Unmatched junction bases numbered 2, after V lost 0 bases and J lost 0 bases. The CDR3 is 16 residues long. In germline, CDR1 is PRHDT, CDR2 FYEKMQ (reference sequence). In DNA form, the CDR3 reads TGTGCCAGCAGCTTAGGACAGGGGGCGGCTAACTATGGCTACACCTTC. Its protein is CASSLGQGAANYGYTF.

The J gene is TRBJ2-2, the V gene TRBV3-1, with D possibly being TRBD1 (5 bases). With 8 bases removed from V and 4 bases from J, the gap between germline ends came to 11 bases. CDR1 LGHDT and CDR2 YNNKEL come from the germline V gene (reference sequence). The CDR3 sequence is 13 residues long. DNA for the CDR3: TGTGCCAGCCTTCAGGGTAGCACCGGGGAGCTGTTTTTT. Encoded protein: CASLQGSTGELFF.

The rearrangement joins TRBV12-3 or TRBV12-4 to TRBJ1-5; no clear D. CDR3 length equals 17 residues. V was pared by 0 bases and J by 0 bases, with 12 bases between. The CDR3 reads CASSLAPPGYSNQPQHF. CDR3 coding DNA: TGTGCCAGCAGTTTAGCCCCCCCGGGGTATAGCAATCAGCCCCAGCATTTT.

The CDR3 here is CASSWGHWAEAFF. CDR3 nucleotide sequence: TGTGCCAGTAGTTGGGGGCATTGGGCTGAAGCTTTCTTT. J is TRBJ1-1 and V is TRBV19; maybe TRBD1 (6 bases). The CDR3 spans 13 residues. V lost 5 bases and J lost 6, with 13 bases in between. The germline gives CDR1 LNHDA, CDR2 SQIVND (reference sequence).

The V call is TRBV7-6, the J call TRBJ1-1; TRBD1 matches 7 bases. The CDR3 runs 15 residues. Trimming at V came to 1 base and at J to 3 bases, leaving 5 bases not matched to a gene. Germline assignment: CDR1 SGHVS and CDR2 FNYEAQ. This chain's CDR3 is CASSLGGGMYTEAFF. The CDR3 region has the DNA TGTGCCAGCAGCTTAGGAGGGGGCATGTACACTGAAGCTTTCTTT.